This T cell receptor beta chain was recovered during a study of PD-1 blockade in mismatch repair-deficient tumors. Only in-frame clones appear in the TCRdb table, and some are missing; sequencing was by immunoSEQ multiplex PCR. The sample lists about 34,000 clones; more than 70% were seen once. Regarding this clone: The target antigen is unknown.

The CDR3 contains 15 residues. The germline gives CDR1 MNHNS, CDR2 SASEGT. Trimming cost V 4 bases and J 3 bases; bases outside gene matches: 2. General study findings and limits: Rapid post-treatment expansion, then contraction, generally preceding radiologic response, marked tumor-resident clones.

This chain connects TRBV6-1 to TRBJ2-2; 10 positions agree with TRBD1. Here the sequenced sample was PBMCs, taken less than 7 weeks after starting pembrolizumab. This clonotype was sampled from an adult with mismatch repair-deficient cancer. In DNA, the CDR3 is TGTGCCAGCAGTGTCGGGACAGGGGACACCGGGGAGCTGTTTTTT. Translation gives CASSVGTGDTGELFF.